A single T cell receptor beta chain is shown here with its context. The antigen remains undetermined. V was trimmed by 8 bases and J by 6 bases, leaving 19 bases between them. Germline CDR1 reads ENHRY; CDR2 reads SYGVKD. CDR3 length: 15 amino acids. The data derive from a study of identical twins. General study findings and limits: Because invariant MAIT and iNKT cells could be present, zero-insertion analyses could be partly confounded. In beta out-of-frame sequences, the excess sharing between twins was weaker. Modelling approaches yielded underestimates of out-of-frame TCR alpha sharing between monozygotic twins.

Carrying unique molecular identifiers, the cDNA also gained a universal primer site through template switching. TCRdb processed the 5' RACE reads anew with MiXCR; each CDR3 protein has one entry. The sample contains about 530,000 distinct CDR3 sequences, about 20% of which appear only once. These same data were also listed under a study on yellow fever vaccine responses in identical twins.

Sequences were obtained from CD4+ T cells sorted from blood. The origin of this receptor is a woman aged 18-29 years in good health. The chain uses TRBV10-3 and TRBJ2-2, with D possibly matching TRBD2 (5 bases). The CDR3 nucleotides are TGTGCCATCCAGGACTCCCTCTCCCCGGCCGGGGAGCTGTTTTTT. Translated: CAIQDSLSPAGELFF.